This T cell receptor beta chain was recorded in a study of beta chain features in type 1 diabetes. Whole-study findings and limits: VDJ junctions from type 1 diabetes patients carried fewer insertions and larger deletions. TCRB CDR3s were moderately but significantly shorter in Type 1 diabetes patients in all four CD4+ subsets. Overrepresentation of cells with high TCR expression could result from cDNA sequencing.

This clone was counted only a few times. Its antigen is still unknown. The whole isolated RNA underwent reverse transcription, so sequencing captured expressed TCRB transcripts. Profiled with immunoSEQ multiplex PCR; TCRdb holds only in-frame clones, not every one. This sample carries around 600,000 clones, roughly an eighth of them seen once, and the ten largest clones take more than 0.1%. CDR3 size: 14 residues. Germline V gene sequence: CDR1 SGHTA, CDR2 FQGNSA. Trimming shortened V by 5 bases and J by 4 bases, and 12 bases separated the two germline ends. The origin of this receptor is a man aged 25 to 40 with type 1 diabetes. V usage is TRBV7-2 and J usage is TRBJ1-5; perhaps TRBD1 as D (6 bases). Sequenced: naive CD4+ T cells from blood. The CDR3 region is CASSAGQGNQPQHF. CDR3 DNA: TGTGCCAGCAGCGCTGGGCAGGGGAATCAGCCCCAGCATTTT.